This T cell receptor (beta chain) was retrieved from a study of response to subunit inactivated influenza vaccine. General study findings and limits: It was suggested by the authors that few new T cells are recruited by each seasonal influenza vaccination.

This clonotype was observed a few times. The antigen is unknown. Trimming took 0 bases from V and 7 from J, leaving 10 bases between them. The CDR3 has 13 residues. The germline gives CDR1 SGDLS, CDR2 YYNGEE. TCRdb itself ran the RT-PCR reads through MiXCR, one entry per CDR3 protein. The table shows roughly 160,000 distinct CDR3 sequences, with about a tenth occurring only once. Sample: non-naive T cells sorted from PBMCs, taken 40 to 50 days after vaccination. The rearrangement links TRBV9 to TRBJ2-5; D tentatively fits TRBD1 or TRBD2 (6 bases each). This clonotype was obtained from a man aged 45-65 years who received an inactivated influenza vaccine. DNA for the CDR3: TGTGCCAGCAGCGTAGACTCGGGGGCGACCCAGTACTTC. The encoded protein is CASSVDSGATQYF.